The entry that follows covers one T cell receptor (beta chain) sequence. V shed 5 bases and J 6 bases; nucleotides not matched to a gene: 6. CDR1 and CDR2 from the germline V gene are MNHEY and SMNVEV (reference sequence). This CDR3 has 15 amino acids. These data come from a study of patients and donors after allogeneic stem cell transplantation. MiXCR, applied by TCRdb to the RT-PCR reads, yields one record per CDR3 protein. The sample has roughly 200,000 distinct CDR3 sequences, about 37% seen once. V gene TRBV27 combines with J gene TRBJ2-2, with 10 positions matching TRBD1. Sequencing input: blood, either unsorted or a sorted T cell fraction (not recorded which). The TCR was taken from a human donor who was either an allogeneic HSCT recipient or a stem cell or donor lymphocyte infusion donor (not recorded which). It is not recorded whose cells these are; they may come from a transplant donor. CDR3 amino acids: CASSRQGARAGELFF. The CDR3 DNA reads as TGTGCCAGCAGTAGACAGGGGGCCAGGGCCGGGGAGCTGTTTTTT.